These T cell receptor beta chains were read from a single sample in a study of T-cell memory formation after mild COVID-19. MiXCR, run by TCRdb on the 5' RACE reads, gives a single entry per CDR3 protein. This table has 100,000 to 150,000 distinct CDR3 sequences, approximately 5.9% appearing once. Sample: PBMCs or a T cell subset sorted from them (not recorded which). The receptor set was obtained from an adult woman who had mild COVID-19 (a few samples of this study predate the infection). Cell type and time point are not known. Both conserved end residues are part of each CDR3. A D gene is named only where the DNA matches it firmly. Expanded clones are given a class, and other clones once, few, many or no size at all.

>TRBV18|few|NA|13|TRBJ2-2
CASSPMGTGELFF
TGTGCCAGCAGCCCTATGGGCACCGGGGAGCTGTTTTTT
>TRBV20-1|many|TRBD2|13|TRBJ2-5
CSARREGRETQYF
TGCAGTGCTAGAAGGGAGGGCCGGGAGACCCAGTACTTC
>TRBV20-1|few|NA|14|TRBJ1-2
CSASPDKANYGYTF
TGCAGTGCTAGCCCGGATAAAGCTAACTATGGCTACACCTTC
>TRBV24-1|few|TRBD1|15|TRBJ1-1
CATSDPGQGNTEAFF
TGTGCCACCAGTGACCCCGGACAGGGAAACACTGAAGCTTTCTTT
>TRBV18|few|NA|16|TRBJ1-5
CASSPLGPPGDQPQHF
TGTGCCAGCTCACCACTAGGCCCCCCTGGGGATCAGCCCCAGCATTTT
>TRBV5-1|many|TRBD1|14|TRBJ2-1
CASSLGTGPNEQFF
TGCGCCAGCAGCTTGGGGACAGGGCCGAATGAGCAGTTCTTC
>TRBV5-1|many|NA|13|TRBJ2-5
CASSYPGEETQYF
TGCGCCAGCAGCTACCCAGGGGAAGAGACCCAGTACTTC
>TRBV3-1|NA|TRBD2|15|TRBJ2-7
CASSLGLAGVYEQYF
TGTGCCAGCAGCCTTGGACTAGCGGGGGTCTACGAGCAGTACTTC
>TRBV20-1|many|NA|12|TRBJ2-5
CSASRGIETQYF
TGCAGTGCTAGTAGGGGTATCGAGACCCAGTACTTC
>TRBV5-5|few|NA|16|TRBJ1-2
CASSLMSGPRYYGYTF
TGTGCCAGCAGCTTGATGTCGGGGCCGCGGTACTATGGCTACACCTTC
>TRBV7-2|many|TRBD1|14|TRBJ2-7
CASRTGTGPYEQYF
TGTGCCAGCAGAACCGGGACAGGGCCCTACGAGCAGTACTTC
>TRBV7-9|many|NA|13|TRBJ1-2
CASSLRPTGGYTF
TGTGCCAGCAGCTTACGTCCTACCGGTGGCTACACCTTC
>TRBV20-1|many|NA|14|TRBJ1-1
CSADVGKGRTEAFF
TGCAGTGCAGACGTGGGGAAGGGACGGACTGAAGCTTTCTTT
>TRBV20-1|few|TRBD2|19|TRBJ2-5
CSARDASGLAGGNQETQYF
TGCAGTGCTAGAGATGCCTCGGGGCTAGCGGGGGGAAACCAAGAGACCCAGTACTTC
>TRBV29-1|few|NA|13|TRBJ2-3
CSVERGGADTQYF
TGCAGCGTTGAAAGGGGCGGGGCAGATACGCAGTATTTT
>TRBV5-1|many|NA|14|TRBJ2-1
CASSLMGTLNEQFF
TGCGCCAGCAGCTTGATGGGTACTTTAAATGAGCAGTTCTTC
>TRBV9|few|TRBD2|19|TRBJ2-7
CASSVAAGTSGSYDHEQYF
TGTGCCAGCAGCGTAGCAGCTGGGACTAGCGGGAGTTATGATCACGAGCAGTACTTC